This T cell receptor (beta chain) was observed in a study of T cell responses to AZD1222 COVID-19 vaccine (TCRdb year 2021). Looking at the study overall: AZD1222 recipients whose second dose came at about 4 weeks and those whose second dose came at about 12 weeks were combined into one group, since spike-specific TCR depth and breadth did not differ between the two schedules. TCR sequencing was performed for fewer than 250 trial participants, of whom about 200 were given two doses of AZD1222 and about 25 were given two doses of MenACWY control vaccine. Trial participants were enrolled by age into 18-55, 56-69 and 70-plus year subgroups, with approximately 160, 26 and 62 TCR-sequenced participants respectively.

The time point label for this specimen denotes: baseline before first vaccination. Vaccinee samples were obtained from the UK trials COV001 and COV002, which included a single-blind randomized controlled phase 2/3 trial of AZD1222 (ChAdOx1 nCoV-19) in healthy adults. For TCRbeta chain sequencing, PBMC samples from trial participants were taken at day 0 and at day 28 after the second dose. The paper as a whole reports these results and caveats: The vaccine-associated CD4 TCRs covered the entire spike protein, and the dominant responses fell in regions 160-218 and 743-854. Because no day 14 peak-response samples were available, the repertoires could be characterized only after the peak T cell response. Nearly half of unique spike-specific TCRs reportedly recognized epitopes outside regions mutated in the B.1.351 and B.1.1.7 variants. Participants were mostly white British and included more females than males, and it was suggested by the authors that clonal diversity may have been underestimated. A significant rise in spike-specific TCR breadth and depth was observed after two AZD1222 doses relative to day 0 and relative to MenACWY recipients. In the small 56-69-year group, the increase in depth fell short of significance, most likely because of low power. Conclusions about previously exposed vaccinees were limited because only a handful of AZD1222 recipients were SARS-CoV-2 seropositive at baseline.

According to the germline V gene (reference sequence), CDR1 reads SEHNR and CDR2 reads FQNEAQ. The cysteine opens and the phenylalanine closes a CDR3 of 12 amino acids. The kept DNA is CDR3 alone, 36 bases in frame from the first base. Trimming takes 5 bases off V and 14 bases off J; junction bases not matched to a gene: 7. Details on this clone: There is no known antigen for this receptor. It has no much larger one-base neighbor in the sample; base qualities were not kept.

The CDR3 regions of human TCRbeta chains were analyzed by immunosequencing. The study's processing was this. TCRs in the repertoires were matched against a reference library of SARS-CoV-2-specific TCRs that had been generated with the MIRA antigen-specificity platform. Breadth was defined as the fraction of unique TCRs that were SARS-CoV-2-associated. Depth was defined as the fraction of total T cells that were SARS-CoV-2-associated. Using the MIRA data, each spike-specific TCR was mapped to the spike region that the TCR reacts to and placed in a CD4 or CD8 class. Log10-transformed breadth and depth values were compared by one-way ANOVA with Sidak's multiple comparisons tests. TCRdb took over this immuneACCESS table, retaining in-frame rearrangements with V and J assigned. Such tables are incomplete; in checked studies, under half of the missing clones stem from an unresolved V gene, and the remainder is unexplained. From that table come the V and J calls and clone size; the DNA was used to work out D and trimming. The sample table holds some 120,000 clones, of which around 94% were seen once. The ten largest account for roughly 7.2% of the sample.

The sample here was peripheral blood, taken on day 0 of AZD1222 vaccination. The V and J segments used are TRBV7-9 and TRBJ2-3, with 10 central nucleotides matching TRBD1. This sequence originates from an adult in good health. Read as DNA, the sequence is TGTGCCAGCAGCGCCCCGGACAGGGGGTCGTATTTT. This codes for CASSAPDRGSYF.